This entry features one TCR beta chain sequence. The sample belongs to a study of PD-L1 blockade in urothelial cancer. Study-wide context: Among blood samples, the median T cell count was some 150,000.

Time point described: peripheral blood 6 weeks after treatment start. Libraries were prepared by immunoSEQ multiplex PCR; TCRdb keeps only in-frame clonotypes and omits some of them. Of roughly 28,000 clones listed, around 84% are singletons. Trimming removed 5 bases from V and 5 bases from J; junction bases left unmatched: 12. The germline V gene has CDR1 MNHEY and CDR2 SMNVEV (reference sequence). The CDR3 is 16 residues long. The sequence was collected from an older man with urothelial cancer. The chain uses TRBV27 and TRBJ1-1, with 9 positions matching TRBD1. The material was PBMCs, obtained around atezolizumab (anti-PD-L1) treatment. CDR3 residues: CASSLRPGTGKTEAFF. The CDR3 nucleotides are TGTGCCAGCAGTCTTCGTCCCGGGACAGGGAAGACTGAAGCTTTCTTT.